The 21 T cell receptor beta chains reported below all come from one sample, sequenced in a study of OX40 agonist ivuxolimab in advanced cancers. Produced via immunoSEQ multiplex PCR; TCRdb's table is partial and in-frame only. The sample consists of about 96,000 clones, about four fifths of them appearing once. The sample here was CD4+ or CD8+ T cells sorted from blood, taken in a trial of the OX40 agonist ivuxolimab. The receptors here all came from an adult with an advanced solid tumor such as melanoma, head and neck, liver or kidney cancer.

V is TRBV21-1 and J is TRBJ1-1; the table gives TRBD1 as D, unverified against the DNA. TRBV21-1 corresponds to a pseudogene. The CDR3 covers 15 residues. The CDR3 sequence is CASSPDRGHGTEAFF. Here the CDR3 DNA reads TGTGCCAGCAGCCCGGACAGGGGGCATGGGACTGAAGCTTTCTTT.

The chain combines TRBV6-1 with TRBJ2-7; TRBD1 or TRBD2 may be the D gene (5 bases each). The CDR3 runs to 13 residues. Trimming took 6 bases from V and 6 from J, leaving 15 bases between them. Germline-derived CDR1 and CDR2 are MNHNS and SASEGT. The CDR3: CASSELLRGEQYF. The CDR3 DNA reads as TGTGCCAGCAGCGAGCTGTTGAGGGGCGAGCAGTACTTC.

The rearrangement uses TRBV19 and TRBJ1-5; D might be TRBD1 (5 bases). This CDR3 region has 15 residues. The ends were cut back, 3 bases at V and 4 bases at J, with 13 bases in the middle. Germline CDR1 LNHDA, CDR2 SQIVND (reference sequence). Here the CDR3 DNA reads TGTGCCAGTAGTATTGGGGCGGATTGGAATCAGCCCCAGCATTTT. It yields the protein CASSIGADWNQPQHF.

This chain connects TRBV5-1 to TRBJ1-3; TRBD1 aligns across 8 bases. V shed 5 bases and J 4 bases; nucleotides not matched to a gene: 5. CDR1 is SGHRS, CDR2 YFSETQ, per germline. The CDR3 runs to 14 residues. The CDR3 nucleotides are TGCGCCAGCAGAGGACAGGGCCTAGGAAACACCATATATTTT. Translated: CASRGQGLGNTIYF.

The rearrangement uses TRBV20-1 and TRBJ2-7; unclear D gene. V lost 5 bases and J 2 bases, leaving 4 bases between the germline ends. The CDR3 sequence is 10 residues long. The germline V gene encodes CDR1 DFQATT and CDR2 SNEGSKA (reference sequence). CDR3 sequence reads: CSAGTYEQYF. The CDR3 nucleotides read TGCAGTGCTGGTACCTACGAGCAGTACTTC.

This clone was seen only once. J is TRBJ1-4 and V is TRBV2, with 7 bases that match TRBD1. Losses at the gene ends were 5 bases for V and 7 bases for J; bases not matched to a gene: 7. Germline CDR1 SNHLY, CDR2 FYNNEI. The CDR3 covers 14 residues. The CDR3 spells CASSKDRVGEKLFF. The CDR3 nucleotides read TGTGCCAGCAGTAAAGACAGGGTGGGTGAAAAACTGTTTTTT.

The chain recombines TRBV4-1 with TRBJ1-2, with D uncertain. The ends were cut back, 0 bases at V and 8 bases at J, with 16 bases in the middle. The CDR3 is 15 residues long. Germline lookup yields CDR1 MGHRA and CDR2 YSYEKL. CDR3 amino acids: CASSQEAGLVAGYTF. CDR3 coding DNA: TGCGCCAGCAGCCAAGAGGCGGGATTGGTGGCGGGCTACACCTTC.

The chain recombines TRBV6-1 with TRBJ2-3; D is uncertain. V dropped 6 bases and J dropped 8 bases, with 15 bases sitting between them. The CDR3 runs to 13 residues. Germline CDR1 MNHNS, CDR2 SASEGT. As DNA, the CDR3 is TGTGCCAGCAGCGATCCCTTTGCGCGTACGCAGTATTTT. Its translation: CASSDPFARTQYF.

The chain has TRBV12-5 and TRBJ2-1; 9 nucleotides match TRBD2. The CDR3 is made up of 16 amino acids. Per the germline V gene, CDR1 is LGHNT and CDR2 is FRNRAP. With 7 bases clipped from V and 3 bases from J, the junction kept 10 bases outside the gene matches. The CDR3 reads CASVPPGLANYNEQFF. CDR3 coding DNA: TGTGCTAGTGTTCCCCCGGGACTAGCTAACTACAATGAGCAGTTCTTC. The whole variable domain, filled in from reference TRBV12-5 and TRBJ2-1, reads DARVTQTPRHKVTEMGQEVTMRCQPILGHNTVFWYRQTMMQGLELLAYFRNRAPLDDSGMPKDRFSAEMPDATLATLKIQPSEPRDSAVYFCASVPPGLANYNEQFFGPGTRLTVL.

The rearrangement links TRBV19 to TRBJ2-1; D remains ambiguous. Trimming pared 3 bases from V and 2 bases from J, leaving 11 bases between. Germline CDR1 reads LNHDA; CDR2 reads SQIVND (reference sequence). This CDR3 is 15 amino acids long. The DNA for the CDR3 is TGTGCCAGTAGTATCGAACTTGGCCCCTACAATGAGCAGTTCTTC. Translating gives CASSIELGPYNEQFF.

This clone has just a few counts. The chain is built from TRBV6-6 and TRBJ2-7; 11 positions match TRBD1. After removal of 4 bases from V and 3 bases from J, the junction contained 2 bases not matched to a gene. This CDR3 is built from 14 residues. Per the germline V gene, CDR1 is MNHNY and CDR2 is SVGAGI (reference sequence). CDR3 bases: TGTGCCAGCAGTTCCGGGACAGGGGGCTACGAGCAGTACTTC. This encodes CASSSGTGGYEQYF.

This clone was detected once. The J gene is TRBJ1-1, the V gene TRBV5-1; the D is unclear. Germline CDR1 reads SGHRS; CDR2 reads YFSETQ. V shed 3 bases and J shed 0 bases, with 6 bases lying between them. CDR3 length: 13 amino acids. CDR3 region: CASSSEMNTEAFF. The CDR3 nucleotides read TGCGCCAGCAGCTCAGAAATGAACACTGAAGCTTTCTTT.

The genes are TRBV5-1 and TRBJ2-7, with 7 bases identical to TRBD1. Germline CDR1 and CDR2: SGHRS and YFSETQ. The CDR3 is 17 amino acids. V lost 1 base and J lost 7; bases outside the gene matches: 17. CDR3 amino acids: CASSLLQTGVGLREQYF. In DNA form, the CDR3 reads TGCGCCAGCAGCTTGCTCCAAACAGGGGTAGGTCTACGGGAGCAGTACTTC.

The chain joins TRBV29-1 to TRBJ2-3; 14 bases align to TRBD2. J gave up 11 bases and V 8 bases, and 6 bases lay outside the gene matches. The germline V gene has CDR1 SQVTM and CDR2 ANQGSEA. The CDR3 length is 12 residues. The CDR3 nucleotides are TGCAGCCAGTACGGGACTAGCGGGAGGCAGTATTTT. Translation gives CSQYGTSGRQYF.

This clone was found once. The V gene is TRBV9, the J gene TRBJ2-7; maybe TRBD1 (6 bases). Trimming left V 4 bases short and J 3 bases short, with 8 bases between. This CDR3 has 12 residues. The germline CDR1 and CDR2 sequences are SGDLS and YYNGEE. CDR3 in DNA: TGTGCCAGCAGCCAGACAGGCTACGAGCAGTACTTC. Translating gives CASSQTGYEQYF.

The genes are TRBV15 and TRBJ1-4, with D perhaps matching TRBD1 (5 bases). The CDR3 consists of 14 residues. The V gene's germline CDR1 is LNHNV and CDR2 YYDKDF (reference sequence). Trimming shortened V by 1 base and J by 8 bases, and 11 bases separated the two germline ends. The CDR3: CATSRAGREEKLFF. DNA of the CDR3: TGTGCCACCAGCAGAGCGGGCAGGGAGGAAAAACTGTTTTTT.

The chain combines TRBV5-1 with TRBJ2-5; D is possibly TRBD1 (5 bases). In germline, CDR1 is SGHRS, CDR2 YFSETQ. This CDR3 is 11 amino acids long. The CDR3 loop is CARQGRETQYF. Here the CDR3 DNA reads TGCGCTCGCCAGGGTCGAGAGACCCAGTACTTC.

The genes are TRBV19 and TRBJ2-7; 11 bases are shared with TRBD2. Germline CDR1 reads LNHDA; CDR2 reads SQIVND (reference sequence). After removal of 1 base from V and 1 base from J, the junction contained 3 bases not matched to a gene. This CDR3 is built from 16 residues. The DNA of the CDR3 is TGTGCCAGTAGTATAGCCGGGACTAGCGGTTCCTACGAGCAGTACTTC. As protein: CASSIAGTSGSYEQYF.

This chain uses TRBV9 with TRBJ2-7, with TRBD2 matching 11 bases. V shed 6 bases, J shed 7 bases, and the junction held 12 bases outside the gene matches. Germline V gene sequence: CDR1 SGDLS, CDR2 YYNGEE. This CDR3 has 15 amino acids. Written as DNA, the CDR3 is TGTGCCAGCAATCCTAGCGGGGGGCCCCTATCGGAGCAGTACTTC. This gives the protein CASNPSGGPLSEQYF.

The chain has TRBV6-1 and TRBJ1-1; possibly TRBD1 for D (5 bases). Germline V gene sequence: CDR1 MNHNS, CDR2 SASEGT. V was trimmed by 4 bases and J by 6 bases, leaving 9 bases between them. The CDR3 is 12 amino acids. The CDR3 loop reads CASSVWGAEAFF. In nucleotides, the CDR3 is TGTGCCAGCAGTGTTTGGGGCGCTGAAGCTTTCTTT.

This clone appeared a single time. The gene calls are TRBV30 and TRBJ1-2; TRBD1 matches 7 bases. The germline CDR1 and CDR2 sequences are GTSNPN and SVGIG (reference sequence). The junction had 4 bases not matched to a gene; V was cut back by 1 base and J by 2 bases. The CDR3 runs to 14 residues. CDR3 bases: TGTGCCTGGAGTGGACAGGGACTAAACTATGGCTACACCTTC. Its translation is CAWSGQGLNYGYTF.